These T cell receptor beta chains were read from a single sample in a study of regulatory T cells in long-lasting Graves disease. TCRdb re-derived calls from the multiplex PCR reads in MiXCR, one entry per CDR3 protein. Seen here are approximately 350,000 distinct CDR3 sequences, roughly 25% observed once, and the top ten hold around 30%. The input for sequencing was peripheral blood mononuclear cells (PBMCs), taken when the disease was refractory, from a patient treated with antithyroid drugs. These receptors were obtained from a woman aged 40 to 50 with Graves disease. The CDR3 runs from the conserved cysteine through the conserved F or W. D genes are given only for firm matches. A row's size may be missing; if present it is once, few, many or a size class.

clone_size: many
v_call: TRBV15
j_call: TRBJ2-5
d_call: .
cdr3_nt: TGTGCCACCAGTAGAATTGCAGGGGTTCCCCAAGAGACCCAGTACTTC
cdr3_aa: CATSRIAGVPQETQYF

clone_size: many
v_call: TRBV20-1
j_call: TRBJ2-5
d_call: TRBD1
cdr3_nt: TGCAGTGCGAGGGGGGCAGGGGGCATGATTCAGGAGACCCAGTACTTC
cdr3_aa: CSARGAGGMIQETQYF

clone_size: many
v_call: TRBV2
j_call: TRBJ1-4
d_call: .
cdr3_nt: TGTGCCAGCAGTGGTACCCTTTCAACTAATGAAAAACTGTTTTTT
cdr3_aa: CASSGTLSTNEKLFF

clone_size: .
v_call: TRBV7-9
j_call: TRBJ1-1
d_call: .
cdr3_nt: TGTGCCAGCAGCCAGACGGAGACCATGGGCACTGAAGCTTTCTTT
cdr3_aa: CASSQTETMGTEAFF

clone_size: .
v_call: TRBV7-8
j_call: TRBJ2-7
d_call: .
cdr3_nt: TGTGCCAGCAGTCAAGGGGCTTTTAGACCCGAGCAGTACTTC
cdr3_aa: CASSQGAFRPEQYF

clone_size: many
v_call: TRBV6-1
j_call: TRBJ2-2
d_call: .
cdr3_nt: TGTGCCAGCAGAGCGACAGAGAACACCGGGGAGCTGTTTTTT
cdr3_aa: CASRATENTGELFF

clone_size: few
v_call: TRBV7-9
j_call: TRBJ2-2
d_call: TRBD1
cdr3_nt: TGTGCCAGCAGCTTAGCGCCCGACAGGGCCGGGGAGCTGTTTTTT
cdr3_aa: CASSLAPDRAGELFF

clone_size: many
v_call: TRBV2
j_call: TRBJ2-2
d_call: .
cdr3_nt: TGTGCCAGCAATGACGGCTATAACACCGGGGAGCTGTTTTTT
cdr3_aa: CASNDGYNTGELFF

clone_size: many
v_call: TRBV20-1
j_call: TRBJ1-4
d_call: .
cdr3_nt: TGCAGTGCCTCAAGGACAGTCGGGGAAAAACTGTTTTTT
cdr3_aa: CSASRTVGEKLFF

clone_size: many
v_call: TRBV28
j_call: TRBJ1-4
d_call: .
cdr3_nt: TGTGCCAGCAGTTTAAGCCAACTAGGCGCGCAACTGTTTTTT
cdr3_aa: CASSLSQLGAQLFF

clone_size: many
v_call: TRBV19
j_call: TRBJ2-7
d_call: TRBD1
cdr3_nt: TGTGCCACCTCCCCTGGGACAGGGGTTTACTACGAGCAGTACTTC
cdr3_aa: CATSPGTGVYYEQYF

clone_size: .
v_call: TRBV3-1
j_call: TRBJ2-7
d_call: .
cdr3_nt: TGTGCCAGCAGCTACCGAGACTACGAGCAGTACTTC
cdr3_aa: CASSYRDYEQYF

clone_size: .
v_call: TRBV2
j_call: TRBJ1-3
d_call: .
cdr3_nt: TGTGCCAGCAGCCTCCCCAGGACCCGCTCTGGAAACACCATATATTTT
cdr3_aa: CASSLPRTRSGNTIYF

clone_size: few
v_call: TRBV27
j_call: TRBJ2-7
d_call: TRBD2
cdr3_nt: TGTGCCAGCAGTCCTGGGACTAGCGAGGCCTACGAGCAGTACTTC
cdr3_aa: CASSPGTSEAYEQYF

clone_size: .
v_call: TRBV6-2/TRBV6-3
j_call: TRBJ1-4
d_call: TRBD1
cdr3_nt: TGTGCCAGCAGTTACTCCCACGGACAGGGGGAAAAACTGTTTTTT
cdr3_aa: CASSYSHGQGEKLFF

clone_size: few
v_call: TRBV11-3
j_call: TRBJ2-1
d_call: TRBD2
cdr3_nt: TGTGCCAGCCACAGCGGGATCCCCTACAATGAGCAGTTCTTC
cdr3_aa: CASHSGIPYNEQFF

clone_size: many
v_call: TRBV20-1
j_call: TRBJ1-1
d_call: .
cdr3_nt: TGCAGTGCTAGTTTTTTGCACACTGAAGCTTTCTTT
cdr3_aa: CSASFLHTEAFF

clone_size: few
v_call: TRBV12-3/TRBV12-4
j_call: TRBJ1-2
d_call: TRBD1
cdr3_nt: TGTGCCAGCAGTTTGACAGGGAGCTTGGGTGGCTACACCTTC
cdr3_aa: CASSLTGSLGGYTF

clone_size: many
v_call: TRBV6-2/TRBV6-3
j_call: TRBJ1-5
d_call: .
cdr3_nt: TGTGCCAGCAGTTACTCTTATACAGTAGATGAGCCCCAGCATTTT
cdr3_aa: CASSYSYTVDEPQHF

clone_size: .
v_call: TRBV6-5
j_call: TRBJ1-2
d_call: TRBD1
cdr3_nt: TGTGCCAGCAGTTTCTTGACAGGGCCGAGGGACTATGGCTACACCTTC
cdr3_aa: CASSFLTGPRDYGYTF

clone_size: many
v_call: TRBV2
j_call: TRBJ2-6
d_call: .
cdr3_nt: TGTGCCAGCAGTCACCCACTCCTCTCTGGGGCCAACGTCCTGACTTTC
cdr3_aa: CASSHPLLSGANVLTF

clone_size: .
v_call: TRBV19
j_call: TRBJ2-5
d_call: .
cdr3_nt: TGTGCCAGTACCGACTTGGCGCAGGGAAGGGAGACCCAGTACTTC
cdr3_aa: CASTDLAQGRETQYF

clone_size: .
v_call: TRBV11-2
j_call: TRBJ2-7
d_call: TRBD2
cdr3_nt: TGTGCCAGCAGCCGTCTGCGGGGGGGGAACACTTACGAGCAGTACTTC
cdr3_aa: CASSRLRGGNTYEQYF

clone_size: many
v_call: TRBV28
j_call: TRBJ2-4
d_call: .
cdr3_nt: TGTGCCAGCAAGGCGGGGGCTTTCGCCAAAAACATTCAGTACTTC
cdr3_aa: CASKAGAFAKNIQYF

clone_size: .
v_call: TRBV29-1
j_call: TRBJ2-1
d_call: TRBD2
cdr3_nt: TGCAGCGTTCTAGCGGGAGGGCCTATGGATGAGCAGTTCTTC
cdr3_aa: CSVLAGGPMDEQFF

clone_size: .
v_call: TRBV19
j_call: TRBJ1-5
d_call: .
cdr3_nt: TGTGCCACCGCTCAGCTCCGGAATTACAATCAGCCCCAGCATTTT
cdr3_aa: CATAQLRNYNQPQHF

clone_size: medium-sized
v_call: TRBV2
j_call: TRBJ2-5
d_call: TRBD2
cdr3_nt: TGTGCCAGCAGTGAAATTGGCGGGAGGCAGTGGGAGACCCAGTACTTC
cdr3_aa: CASSEIGGRQWETQYF

clone_size: few
v_call: TRBV5-5
j_call: TRBJ2-5
d_call: .
cdr3_nt: TGTGCCAGCAGCCCGCATGGGACAACACCAGAGACCCAGTACTTC
cdr3_aa: CASSPHGTTPETQYF

clone_size: few
v_call: TRBV3-1
j_call: TRBJ1-2
d_call: .
cdr3_nt: TGTGCCAGCAGCCCGCAGGGGAATTTTGGCTACACCTTC
cdr3_aa: CASSPQGNFGYTF

clone_size: few
v_call: TRBV7-3
j_call: TRBJ1-2
d_call: .
cdr3_nt: TGTGCCAGCAGCTTAATAATAAGGACAGCCTCCTATGGCTACACCTTC
cdr3_aa: CASSLIIRTASYGYTF

clone_size: .
v_call: TRBV9
j_call: TRBJ2-5
d_call: TRBD2
cdr3_nt: TGTGCCAGCAGCGCGTGGGGGGGGTTAAGAGAGACCCAGTACTTC
cdr3_aa: CASSAWGGLRETQYF

clone_size: many
v_call: TRBV6-1
j_call: TRBJ2-7
d_call: .
cdr3_nt: TGTGCCAGCAGTAGCCCCTCCTACGAGCAGTACTTC
cdr3_aa: CASSSPSYEQYF